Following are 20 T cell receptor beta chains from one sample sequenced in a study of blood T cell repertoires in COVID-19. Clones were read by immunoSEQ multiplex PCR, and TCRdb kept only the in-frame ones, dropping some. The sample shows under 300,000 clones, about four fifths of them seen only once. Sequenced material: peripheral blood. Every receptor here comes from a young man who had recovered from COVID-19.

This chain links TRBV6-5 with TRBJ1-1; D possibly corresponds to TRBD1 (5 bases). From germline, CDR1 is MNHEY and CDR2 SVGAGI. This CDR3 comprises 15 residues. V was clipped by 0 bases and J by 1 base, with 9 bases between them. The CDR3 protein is CASSYSIQGNTEAFF. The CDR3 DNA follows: TGTGCCAGCAGTTACTCGATTCAGGGGAACACTGAAGCTTTCTTT.

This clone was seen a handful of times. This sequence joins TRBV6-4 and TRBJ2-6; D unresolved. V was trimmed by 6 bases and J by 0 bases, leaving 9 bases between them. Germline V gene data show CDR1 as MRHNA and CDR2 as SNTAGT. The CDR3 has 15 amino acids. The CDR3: CASSTDNSGANVLTF. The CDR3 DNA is TGTGCCAGCAGCACCGACAACTCTGGGGCCAACGTCCTGACTTTC.

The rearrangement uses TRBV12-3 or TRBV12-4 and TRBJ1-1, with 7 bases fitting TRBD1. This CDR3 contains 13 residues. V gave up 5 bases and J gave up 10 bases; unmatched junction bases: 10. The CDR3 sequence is CASSAQGLIGAFF. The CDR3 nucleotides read TGTGCCAGCAGTGCACAGGGGTTGATTGGAGCTTTCTTT.

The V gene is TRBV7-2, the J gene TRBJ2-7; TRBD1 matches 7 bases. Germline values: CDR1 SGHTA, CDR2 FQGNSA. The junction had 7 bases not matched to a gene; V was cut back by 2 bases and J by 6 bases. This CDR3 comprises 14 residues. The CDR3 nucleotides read TGTGCCAGCAGCTTATCGACAGGGATCGGCGAGCAGTACTTC. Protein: CASSLSTGIGEQYF.

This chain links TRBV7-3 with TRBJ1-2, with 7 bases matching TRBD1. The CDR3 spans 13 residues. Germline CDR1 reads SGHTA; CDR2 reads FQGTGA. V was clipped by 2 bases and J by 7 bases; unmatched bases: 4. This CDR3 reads CASSLDRETGYTF. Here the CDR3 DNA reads TGTGCCAGCAGCTTAGACAGGGAGACTGGCTACACCTTC.

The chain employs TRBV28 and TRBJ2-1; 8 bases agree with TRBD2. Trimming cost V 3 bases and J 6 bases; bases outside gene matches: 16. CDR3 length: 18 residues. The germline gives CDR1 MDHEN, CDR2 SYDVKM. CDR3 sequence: CASSLGGTSLAGLNEQFF. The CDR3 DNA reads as TGTGCCAGCAGTTTGGGTGGGACCTCCCTAGCGGGCCTCAATGAGCAGTTCTTC.

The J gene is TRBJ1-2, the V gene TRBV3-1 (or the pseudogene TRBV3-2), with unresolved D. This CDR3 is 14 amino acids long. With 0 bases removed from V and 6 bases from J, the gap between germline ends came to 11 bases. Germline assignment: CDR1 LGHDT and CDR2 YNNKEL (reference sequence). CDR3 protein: CASSQDEGRHGYTF. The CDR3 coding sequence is TGTGCCAGCAGCCAAGACGAAGGGAGGCATGGCTACACCTTC.

CDR3 sequence reads: CATRTAGVEKLFF. The CDR3 nucleotides read TGTGCCACCAGAACCGCAGGGGTGGAAAAACTGTTTTTT. The rearrangement joins TRBV12-3 or TRBV12-4 to TRBJ1-4; tentatively, D is TRBD1 (6 bases). This CDR3 region has 13 residues. V lost 10 bases to trimming and J lost 8 bases, with 17 bases between them.

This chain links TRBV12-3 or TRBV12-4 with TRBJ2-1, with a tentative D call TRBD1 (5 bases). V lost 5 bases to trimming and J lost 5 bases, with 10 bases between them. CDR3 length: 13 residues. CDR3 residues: CASSRQRDNEQFF. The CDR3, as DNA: TGTGCCAGCAGTCGACAGCGCGACAATGAGCAGTTCTTC.

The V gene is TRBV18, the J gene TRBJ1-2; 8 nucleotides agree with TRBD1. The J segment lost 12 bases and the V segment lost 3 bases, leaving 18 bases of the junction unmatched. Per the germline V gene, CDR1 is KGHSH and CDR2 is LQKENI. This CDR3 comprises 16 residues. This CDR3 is CASSPTQQRTGGLNTF. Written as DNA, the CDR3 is TGTGCCAGCTCACCTACTCAACAACGAACAGGGGGTCTGAACACCTTC. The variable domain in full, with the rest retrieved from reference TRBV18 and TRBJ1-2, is NAGVMQNPRHLVRRRGQEARLRCSPMKGHSHVYWYRQLPEEGLKFMVYLQKENIIDESGMPKERFSAEFPKEGPSILRIQQVVRGDSAAYFCASSPTQQRTGGLNTFGSGTRLTVV.

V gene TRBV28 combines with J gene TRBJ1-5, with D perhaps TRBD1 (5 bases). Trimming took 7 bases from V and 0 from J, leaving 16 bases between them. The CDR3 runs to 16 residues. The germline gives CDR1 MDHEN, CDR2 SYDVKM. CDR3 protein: CASTIDFTGSNQPQHF. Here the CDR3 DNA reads TGTGCCAGCACCATCGACTTTACAGGTAGCAATCAGCCCCAGCATTTT.

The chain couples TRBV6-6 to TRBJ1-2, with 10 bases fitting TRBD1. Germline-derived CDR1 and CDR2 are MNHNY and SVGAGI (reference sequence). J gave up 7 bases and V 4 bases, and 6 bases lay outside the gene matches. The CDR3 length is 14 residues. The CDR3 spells CASSFLGQGGGYTF. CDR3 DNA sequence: TGTGCCAGCAGTTTCCTAGGACAGGGGGGTGGCTACACCTTC.

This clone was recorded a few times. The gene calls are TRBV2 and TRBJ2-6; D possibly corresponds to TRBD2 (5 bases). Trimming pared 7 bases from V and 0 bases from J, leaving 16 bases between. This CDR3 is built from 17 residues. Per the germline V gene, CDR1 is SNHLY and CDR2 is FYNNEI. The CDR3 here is CASNRQEDFSGANVLTF. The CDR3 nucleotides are TGTGCCAGCAATAGGCAGGAGGATTTCTCTGGGGCCAACGTCCTGACTTTC.

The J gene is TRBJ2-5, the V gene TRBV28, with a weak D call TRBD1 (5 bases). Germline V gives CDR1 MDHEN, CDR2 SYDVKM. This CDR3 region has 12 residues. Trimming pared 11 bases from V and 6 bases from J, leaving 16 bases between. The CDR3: CAGSSGLQTQYF. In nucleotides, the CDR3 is TGTGCCGGATCCTCAGGGTTACAGACCCAGTACTTC.

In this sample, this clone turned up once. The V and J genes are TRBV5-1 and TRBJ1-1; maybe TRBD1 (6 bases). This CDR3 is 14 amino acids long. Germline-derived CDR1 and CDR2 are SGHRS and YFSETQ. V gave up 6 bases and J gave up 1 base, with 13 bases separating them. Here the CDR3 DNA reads TGCGCCAGCATTGAAGGGACAACGAACACTGAAGCTTTCTTT. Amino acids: CASIEGTTNTEAFF.

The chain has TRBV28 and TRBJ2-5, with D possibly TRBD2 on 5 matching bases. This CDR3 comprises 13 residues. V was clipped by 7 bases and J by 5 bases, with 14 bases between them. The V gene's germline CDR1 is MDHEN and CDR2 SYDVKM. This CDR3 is CASTPGIEETQYF. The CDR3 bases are TGTGCCAGCACTCCGGGGATCGAGGAGACCCAGTACTTC.

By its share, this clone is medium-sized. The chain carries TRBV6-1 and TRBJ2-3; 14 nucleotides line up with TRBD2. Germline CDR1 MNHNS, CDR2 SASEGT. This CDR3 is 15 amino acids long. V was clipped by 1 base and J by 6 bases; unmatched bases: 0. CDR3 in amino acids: CASSEGTSGGDTQYF. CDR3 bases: TGTGCCAGCAGTGAAGGGACTAGCGGGGGGGATACGCAGTATTTT.

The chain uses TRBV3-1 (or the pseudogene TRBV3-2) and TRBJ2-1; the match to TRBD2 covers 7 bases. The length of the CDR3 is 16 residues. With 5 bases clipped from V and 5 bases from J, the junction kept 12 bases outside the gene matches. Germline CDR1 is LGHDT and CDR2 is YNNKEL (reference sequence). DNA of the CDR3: TGTGCCAGCAGCTTTACTGTTGGCGGGGGTAACAATGAGCAGTTCTTC. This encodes CASSFTVGGGNNEQFF.

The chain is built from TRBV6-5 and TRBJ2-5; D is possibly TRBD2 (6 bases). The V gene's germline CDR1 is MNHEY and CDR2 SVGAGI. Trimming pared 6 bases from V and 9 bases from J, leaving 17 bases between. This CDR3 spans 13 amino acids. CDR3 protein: CASRVAALGAQYF. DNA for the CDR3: TGTGCCAGCAGGGTAGCGGCACTAGGGGCCCAGTACTTC.

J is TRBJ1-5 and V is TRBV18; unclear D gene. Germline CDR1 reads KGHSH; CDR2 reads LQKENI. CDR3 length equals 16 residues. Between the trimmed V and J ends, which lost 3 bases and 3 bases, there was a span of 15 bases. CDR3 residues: CASSPTRPLDNQPQHF. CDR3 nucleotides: TGTGCCAGCTCACCTACGAGGCCTCTCGACAATCAGCCCCAGCATTTT.